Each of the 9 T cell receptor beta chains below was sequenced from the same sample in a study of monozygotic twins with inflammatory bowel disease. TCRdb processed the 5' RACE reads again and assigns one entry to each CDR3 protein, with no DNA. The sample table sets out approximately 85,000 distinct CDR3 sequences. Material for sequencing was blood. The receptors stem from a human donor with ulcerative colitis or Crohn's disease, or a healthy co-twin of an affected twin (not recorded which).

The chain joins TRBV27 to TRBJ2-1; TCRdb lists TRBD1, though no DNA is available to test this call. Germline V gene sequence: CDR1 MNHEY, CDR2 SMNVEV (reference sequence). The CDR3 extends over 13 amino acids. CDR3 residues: CASGQPGYNEQFF.

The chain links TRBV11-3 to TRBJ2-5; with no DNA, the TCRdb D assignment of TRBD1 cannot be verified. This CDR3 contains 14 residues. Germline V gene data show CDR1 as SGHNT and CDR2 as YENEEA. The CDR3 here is CASSPGQGWETQYF.

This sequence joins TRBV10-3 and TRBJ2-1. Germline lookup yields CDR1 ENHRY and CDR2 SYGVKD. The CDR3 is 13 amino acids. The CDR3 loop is CAIARDSYNEQFF.

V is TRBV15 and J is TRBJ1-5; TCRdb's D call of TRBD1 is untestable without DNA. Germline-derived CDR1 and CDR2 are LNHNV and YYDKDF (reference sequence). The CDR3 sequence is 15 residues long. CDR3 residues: CATSRVGTEAKPQHF.

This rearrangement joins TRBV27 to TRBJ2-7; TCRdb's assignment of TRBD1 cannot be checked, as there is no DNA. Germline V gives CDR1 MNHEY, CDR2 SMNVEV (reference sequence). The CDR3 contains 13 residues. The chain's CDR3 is CASSPQGYYEQYF.

The CDR3 here is CASSLERFGRMTASTDTQYF. J is TRBJ2-3 and V is TRBV11-2; lacking DNA, the TRBD1 call made by TCRdb goes unchecked. Germline CDR1 SGHAT, CDR2 FQNNGV. The CDR3 has 20 residues.

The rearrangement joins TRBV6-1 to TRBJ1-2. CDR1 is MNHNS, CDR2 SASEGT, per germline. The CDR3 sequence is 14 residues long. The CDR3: CASSERFGNYGYTF.

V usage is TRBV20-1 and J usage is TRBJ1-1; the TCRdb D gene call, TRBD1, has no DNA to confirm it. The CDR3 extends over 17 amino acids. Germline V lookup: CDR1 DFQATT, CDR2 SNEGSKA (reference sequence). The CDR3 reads CSAYAAGQGGSNTEAFF.

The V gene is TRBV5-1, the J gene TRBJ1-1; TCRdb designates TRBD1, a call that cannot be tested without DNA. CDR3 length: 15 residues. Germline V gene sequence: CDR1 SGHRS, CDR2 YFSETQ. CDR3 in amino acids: CASGLQTGGNTEAFF.